This T cell receptor beta chain was recovered during a study of Ad26.COV2.S vaccination and SARS-CoV-2 variants. Study summary: Of the COV1001 trial arms, the Ad26.COV2.S arm included the donor. Whole-study results and caveats: Researchers reported similar non-spike TCR breadth in vaccine and placebo recipients.

Germline-derived CDR1 and CDR2 are SGHAT and FQNNGV. V was pared by 2 bases and J by 2 bases, with 10 bases of the junction left unmatched. The length of the CDR3 is 19 residues. Assay used: immunoSEQ multiplex PCR; TCRdb lists only in-frame clones, some missing. The sample shows approximately 300,000 clones, 70% to 90% of them seen only once. On this clone itself: The antigen remains unidentified.

As for treatment: some 20 received Ad26.COV2.S at low or high dose, single or two shots; about 5 received placebo; per-sample allocation not given. The investigators took samples on day 63 after the first vaccine or placebo injection. The donor was a Boston adult aged 18-55 years. Spike of the Wuhan-strain SARS-CoV-2 was expressed by an Ad26 vector, which formed the vaccine. The source is a person aged 18 to 59 who received the Ad26.COV2.S COVID-19 vaccine or a placebo. This chain joins TRBV11-2 and TRBJ2-1; 12 bases line up with TRBD2. Sequencing was performed on peripheral blood, taken in a trial of Ad26.COV2.S vaccine versus placebo. CDR3 amino acids: CASSLSFRTSGDTYNEQFF. The CDR3 DNA sequence: TGTGCCAGCAGCTTAAGTTTTCGGACTAGCGGGGACACCTACAATGAGCAGTTCTTC.